One sample yielded the 32 T cell receptor beta chains listed below, sequenced in a study of T cell changes during pregnancy in multiple sclerosis. Measured with immunoSEQ multiplex PCR; TCRdb has only the in-frame clones, and not every one. The sample has just under 80,000 clones; just under 95% are singletons. Sequenced here: peripheral blood, sampled in the second trimester of pregnancy. These receptors all come from a female donor in good health, enrolled as a control in a pregnancy study.

This chain links TRBV11-3 with TRBJ2-3, with 7 positions matching TRBD2. V was pared by 1 base and J by 4 bases, with 8 bases of the junction left unmatched. The CDR3 length is 16 residues. Germline loops: CDR1 SGHNT, CDR2 YENEEA. DNA of the CDR3: TGTGCCAGCAGCTTAGTGAGCGGGGCGAGCGCAGATACGCAGTATTTT. Protein product: CASSLVSGASADTQYF. Full variable domain (remainder filled in from reference TRBV11-3 and TRBJ2-3): EAGVVQSPRYKIIEKKQPVAFWCNPISGHNTLYWYLQNLGQGPELLIRYENEEAVDDSQLPKDRFSAERLKGVDSTLKIQPAELGDSAVYLCASSLVSGASADTQYFGPGTRLTVL.

V is TRBV7-3 and J is TRBJ2-2; 8 nucleotides match TRBD2. Trimming at V came to 3 bases and at J to 5 bases, leaving 5 bases not matched to a gene. Germline CDR1 is SGHTA and CDR2 is FQGTGA. The CDR3 extends over 15 amino acids. DNA for the CDR3: TGTGCCAGCAGCTTGTTAGCGGGGTCGACCGGGGAGCTGTTTTTT. Protein sequence: CASSLLAGSTGELFF.

The rearrangement links TRBV7-9 to TRBJ2-5, with D possibly TRBD1 on 5 matching bases. Trimming took 5 bases from V and 2 from J, leaving 15 bases between them. CDR3 length equals 15 residues. CDR1 and CDR2 from the germline V gene are SEHNR and FQNEAQ (reference sequence). The CDR3 DNA reads as TGTGCCAGCAGCGGTTTGTGGCGACAGCAAGAGACCCAGTACTTC. Protein sequence: CASSGLWRQQETQYF.

V gene TRBV9 combines with J gene TRBJ2-7, with TRBD1 matching 9 bases. V lost 4 bases, J lost 5 bases, and 10 bases stayed unmatched. The germline V gene encodes CDR1 SGDLS and CDR2 YYNGEE. The CDR3 totals 15 residues. The CDR3 DNA sequence: TGTGCCAGCAGCCATACTACAGGGGGCGGCGACGAGCAGTACTTC. Translation: CASSHTTGGGDEQYF.

This clone was detected once. The chain combines TRBV12-5 with TRBJ2-7; TRBD1 is a possible D gene (7 bases). This CDR3 has 14 residues. Germline V CDR1 and CDR2: LGHNT, FRNRAP. V was cut by 7 bases and J by 7 bases, with 20 bases left in between. Here the CDR3 reads CASAPSTGREEQYF. CDR3 DNA sequence: TGTGCTAGTGCCCCATCGACAGGGCGGGAAGAGCAGTACTTC.

This clone has only one observation. J is TRBJ2-1 and V is TRBV9; 8 bases are shared with TRBD2. The CDR3 has 13 residues. V was clipped by 4 bases and J by 9 bases; unmatched bases: 6. From germline, CDR1 is SGDLS and CDR2 YYNGEE. The CDR3 DNA is TGTGCCAGCAGCAGAACGGGGGGGTCTGAGCAGTTCTTC. This codes for CASSRTGGSEQFF.

The chain employs TRBV4-3 and TRBJ1-1; the D is unclear. Per germline, CDR1 LGHNA and CDR2 YSLEER. V was clipped by 0 bases and J by 1 base, with 18 bases between them. There are 18 residues in the CDR3. This CDR3 is CASSQDGVLPAENTEAFF. CDR3 nucleotide sequence: TGCGCCAGCAGCCAAGATGGAGTGCTACCGGCGGAGAACACTGAAGCTTTCTTT.

The chain carries TRBV18 and TRBJ1-2; possibly TRBD1 for D (6 bases). Germline CDR1 KGHSH, CDR2 LQKENI. The CDR3 totals 13 residues. V was clipped by 1 base and J by 4 bases, with 7 bases between them. CDR3: CASSPRDIYGYTF. The CDR3 DNA follows: TGTGCCAGCTCACCACGGGACATCTATGGCTACACCTTC.

This sequence joins TRBV7-2 and TRBJ1-2, with D possibly TRBD1 on 6 matching bases. V lost 5 bases to trimming and J lost 1 base, with 14 bases between them. CDR1 is SGHTA and CDR2 is FQGNSA in the germline V gene. This CDR3 region has 15 residues. The chain's CDR3 is CASSPSRGFNYGYTF. The CDR3, as DNA: TGTGCCAGCAGCCCCTCCAGGGGCTTTAACTATGGCTACACCTTC.

This chain connects TRBV6-6 to TRBJ2-7; unclear D gene. V was trimmed by 8 bases and J by 5 bases, leaving 19 bases between them. CDR3 length: 14 amino acids. The germline gives CDR1 MNHNY, CDR2 SVGAGI (reference sequence). Written as DNA, the CDR3 is TGTGCCAGCGGCCCAGGCTTAGTGAGAGACGAGCAGTACTTC. It specifies CASGPGLVRDEQYF.

V gene TRBV2 combines with J gene TRBJ1-2; unclear D gene. The CDR3 covers 14 residues. Germline assignment: CDR1 SNHLY and CDR2 FYNNEI. The ends were cut back, 3 bases at V and 4 bases at J, with 12 bases in the middle. CDR3 loop: CASSEILKSYGYTF. Here the CDR3 DNA reads TGTGCCAGCAGTGAGATTTTAAAGAGCTATGGCTACACCTTC. Filled out from reference TRBV2 and TRBJ1-2, the complete variable domain reads EPEVTQTPSHQVTQMGQEVILRCVPISNHLYFYWYRQILGQKVEFLVSFYNNEISEKSEIFDDQFSVERPDGSNFTLKIRSTKLEDSAMYFCASSEILKSYGYTFGSGTRLTVV.

The gene calls are TRBV10-3 and TRBJ1-2; D unresolved. CDR3 length equals 15 residues. Germline assignment: CDR1 ENHRY and CDR2 SYGVKD. Trimming took 0 bases from V and 4 from J, leaving 12 bases between them. CDR3 residues: CAISESGGRGYGYTF. CDR3 nucleotide sequence: TGTGCCATCAGTGAGTCGGGCGGGCGGGGCTATGGCTACACCTTC.

The V call is TRBV7-2, the J call TRBJ1-4; TRBD1 matches at 8 bases. V lost 3 bases, J lost 6 bases, and 3 bases stayed unmatched. The CDR3 length is 14 residues. The germline V gene encodes CDR1 SGHTA and CDR2 FQGNSA. In DNA form, the CDR3 reads TGTGCCAGCAGCTTCTCGACAGGGGATGAAAAACTGTTTTTT. It specifies CASSFSTGDEKLFF.

The gene calls are TRBV30 and TRBJ1-6, with a weak D call TRBD1 (6 bases). Trimming pared 2 bases from V and 7 bases from J, leaving 12 bases between. CDR1 and CDR2 (germline): GTSNPN, SVGIG (reference sequence). The CDR3 runs to 14 residues. DNA for the CDR3: TGTGCCTGGAGTAAAGCAGGGGTCAATTCACCCCTCCACTTT. Its protein product is CAWSKAGVNSPLHF.

This chain uses TRBV5-6 with TRBJ1-2; possible D gene TRBD1, 6 bases. CDR1 SGHDT and CDR2 YYEEEE come from the germline V gene. This CDR3 comprises 14 residues. V was pared by 4 bases and J by 8 bases, with 18 bases between. The CDR3 nucleotides read TGTGCCAGCAGCCCATCTACAGGGACCAAGGGCTACACCTTC. Translated, it gives CASSPSTGTKGYTF.

The J gene is TRBJ1-1, the V gene TRBV6-5, with 10 bases aligning to TRBD1. Germline CDR1 MNHEY, CDR2 SVGAGI. Trimming took 4 bases from V and 11 from J; bases not matched to a gene: 16. CDR3 length: 16 amino acids. CDR3 sequence (DNA): TGTGCCAGCAGTTCTCACCGGGACAGGGGAGGAGAGACGGCTTTCTTT. The encoded protein is CASSSHRDRGGETAFF.

The sample holds one count of this clone. The chain carries TRBV4-3 and TRBJ2-1; TRBD1 aligns across 12 bases. Germline V CDR1 and CDR2: LGHNA, YSLEER. The CDR3 spans 17 residues. With V trimmed by 0 bases and J by 9 bases, 9 bases remained unmatched. CDR3 sequence (DNA): TGCGCCAGCAGCCAAGAGCTGGCGGGACAGGGGGCGGGTGAGCAGTTCTTC. Protein: CASSQELAGQGAGEQFF.

J is TRBJ1-5 and V is TRBV7-8; possible D gene TRBD1, 5 bases. Trimming cost V 2 bases and J 2 bases, with 19 bases left between them. The germline gives CDR1 SGHVS, CDR2 FQNEAQ. This CDR3 region has 18 residues. In DNA form, the CDR3 reads TGTGCCAGCAGCTTAATTGGCTTCGGAGGGGTGGGCAATCAGCCCCAGCATTTT. Translated: CASSLIGFGGVGNQPQHF.

The rearrangement links TRBV25-1 to TRBJ2-3, with a tentative D call TRBD2 (7 bases). In germline, CDR1 is MGHDK, CDR2 SYGVNS. This CDR3 contains 16 residues. Trimming took 5 bases from V and 5 from J, leaving 20 bases between them. The CDR3 DNA reads TGTGCCAGCAGTCTACCGTCGCGGGGGCGTGGAGATACGCAGTATTTT. Translation gives CASSLPSRGRGDTQYF.

The genes are TRBV7-2 and TRBJ2-7; the match to TRBD1 covers 7 bases. CDR1 is SGHTA and CDR2 is FQGNSA in the germline V gene. There are 16 residues in the CDR3. Germline trimming cut 3 bases from V and 5 bases from J; bases unmatched to any gene: 13. CDR3: CASSFSEGASTNEQYF. The CDR3, as DNA: TGTGCCAGCAGCTTCTCTGAGGGGGCCTCAACCAACGAGCAGTACTTC. The full variable domain, in which reference TRBV7-2 and TRBJ2-7 provide the parts outside the CDR3, is GAGVSQSPSNKVTEKGKDVELRCDPISGHTALYWYRQSLGQGLEFLIYFQGNSAPDKSGLPSDRFSAERTGGSVSTLTIQRTQQEDSAVYLCASSFSEGASTNEQYFGPGTRLTVT.

V and J are TRBV7-3 and TRBJ2-2; 8 bases line up with TRBD1. Per the germline V gene, CDR1 is SGHTA and CDR2 is FQGTGA. The CDR3 sequence is 14 residues long. The V gene end was trimmed by 4 bases and the J gene end by 4 bases; junction bases not matched to a gene: 2. The CDR3 nucleotides are TGTGCCAGCAGCTGGACAGGGCCCACCGGGGAGCTGTTTTTT. Its protein product is CASSWTGPTGELFF.

This clone was detected only a few times. The chain has TRBV27 and TRBJ2-2; D is unresolved. Trimming left V 3 bases short and J 5 bases short, with 4 bases between. The germline gives CDR1 MNHEY, CDR2 SMNVEV (reference sequence). This CDR3 has 12 amino acids. The CDR3 region is CASSLTTGELFF. In nucleotides, the CDR3 is TGTGCCAGCAGTTTGACTACCGGGGAGCTGTTTTTT.

The chain carries TRBV18 and TRBJ1-6; D call uncertain. V lost 2 bases, J lost 9 bases, and 11 bases lay in between. CDR3 size: 14 residues. Germline-derived CDR1 and CDR2 are KGHSH and LQKENI. This CDR3 is CASSPDGVGSPLHF. For the CDR3, the DNA is TGTGCCAGCTCACCAGACGGGGTTGGTTCACCCCTCCACTTT.

This clone was seen once. The chain's CDR3 is CASAGQGTSESNQPQHF. The CDR3 coding sequence is TGTGCCAGCGCGGGACAGGGGACCTCCGAAAGCAATCAGCCCCAGCATTTT. The rearrangement links TRBV27 to TRBJ1-5, with 10 bases identical to TRBD1. The germline V gene encodes CDR1 MNHEY and CDR2 SMNVEV (reference sequence). The CDR3 length is 17 residues. Trimming removed 8 bases from V and 1 base from J; junction bases left unmatched: 11.

The rearrangement links TRBV27 to TRBJ2-2, with D possibly being TRBD2 (6 bases). V dropped 0 bases and J dropped 13 bases, with 9 bases sitting between them. The CDR3 is 12 amino acids. CDR1 is MNHEY and CDR2 is SMNVEV in the germline V gene (reference sequence). The chain's CDR3 is CASSLSGGGLFF. The CDR3 region has the DNA TGTGCCAGCAGTTTATCCGGGGGTGGGCTGTTTTTT.

This clone was counted once. This sequence joins TRBV19 and TRBJ2-2, with D maybe TRBD2 (6 bases). This CDR3 has 13 residues. Trimming pared 4 bases from V and 6 bases from J, leaving 9 bases between. Germline CDR1 is LNHDA and CDR2 is SQIVND (reference sequence). CDR3 DNA: TGTGCCAGTAGTAGCGGGGTGGCCGGGGAGCTGTTTTTT. It encodes CASSSGVAGELFF.

This sequence joins TRBV9 and TRBJ2-3; D uncertain. V lost 3 bases and J 3 bases, leaving 5 bases between the germline ends. Per germline, CDR1 SGDLS and CDR2 YYNGEE. The CDR3 extends over 12 amino acids. The CDR3 nucleotides are TGTGCCAGCAGCGCTTTAACAGATACGCAGTATTTT. It is translated as CASSALTDTQYF.

This chain uses TRBV6-5 with TRBJ1-2; a possible D gene is TRBD1 (6 bases). The V end lost 4 bases, the J end lost 3 bases, and 12 bases lay between the germline ends. CDR1 MNHEY and CDR2 SVGAGI come from the germline V gene. The CDR3 totals 14 residues. The CDR3 region has the DNA TGTGCCAGCAGTTCGGAACAGGGTGACTATGGCTACACCTTC. This codes for CASSSEQGDYGYTF.

The sample holds one count of this clone. CDR3 protein: CASSISSASVTGELFF. The CDR3 region has the DNA TGTGCCAGCAGTATAAGTTCGGCTAGCGTCACCGGGGAGCTGTTTTTT. The rearrangement links TRBV5-4 to TRBJ2-2; D perhaps matches TRBD2 (6 bases). From germline, CDR1 is SGHNT and CDR2 YYREEE (reference sequence). V lost 5 bases and J lost 4, with 18 bases in between. There are 16 residues in the CDR3.

This rearrangement joins TRBV7-2 to TRBJ2-3; D is uncertain. CDR3 length: 16 residues. Germline V CDR1 and CDR2: SGHTA, FQGNSA. The ends were cut back, 5 bases at V and 4 bases at J, with 19 bases in the middle. The CDR3 nucleotides read TGTGCCAGCAGCCTAAATGGTATACTGTCCCCAGATACGCAGTATTTT. This translates into CASSLNGILSPDTQYF.

The chain uses TRBV7-2 and TRBJ1-4, with 10 bases identical to TRBD1. The germline V gene encodes CDR1 SGHTA and CDR2 FQGNSA. This CDR3 contains 15 residues. The V segment lost 4 bases and the J segment 8 bases; nucleotides outside the gene matches: 7. DNA for the CDR3: TGTGCCAGCAGCTCCAGACAGGGGGCTGTAGAAAAACTGTTTTTT. This gives the protein CASSSRQGAVEKLFF.

The chain joins TRBV5-5 to TRBJ1-1, with D maybe TRBD1 (5 bases). The V gene lost 1 base and the J gene lost 1 base, with 8 bases spanning the gap. Germline lookup yields CDR1 SGHKS and CDR2 YYEKEE (reference sequence). The CDR3 has 14 amino acids. CDR3 bases: TGTGCCAGCAGCTTGTGGGGCCCGAACACTGAAGCTTTCTTT. It encodes CASSLWGPNTEAFF.